This passage covers 16 T cell receptor beta chains from one sample sequenced in a study of T cell changes during pregnancy in multiple sclerosis. Assay used: immunoSEQ multiplex PCR; TCRdb lists only in-frame clones, some missing. The repertoire consists of under 15,000 clones, with about 94% occurring once and the leading ten covering under 0.3%. The material was CD4+ T cells from peripheral blood mononuclear cells, obtained before pregnancy. Receptors were obtained from a female donor with multiple sclerosis, enrolled in a pregnancy study.

This clone was observed a single time. The CDR3 loop is CASGFFGSGANVLTF. CDR3 DNA: TGTGCTAGTGGTTTCTTCGGCTCTGGGGCCAACGTCCTGACTTTC. The chain links TRBV12-5 to TRBJ2-6; D remains ambiguous. Germline V gives CDR1 LGHNT, CDR2 FRNRAP. The CDR3 covers 15 residues. With 3 bases removed from V and 0 bases from J, the gap between germline ends came to 6 bases.

The chain carries TRBV19 and TRBJ2-1, with 10 positions matching TRBD2. The CDR3 has 17 residues. Germline V gene data show CDR1 as LNHDA and CDR2 as SQIVND (reference sequence). The junction had 6 bases not matched to a gene; V was cut back by 0 bases and J by 4 bases. CDR3 sequence (DNA): TGTGCCAGTAGTATAGATGGGGCACTAGCGGGGTACAATGAGCAGTTCTTC. It yields the protein CASSIDGALAGYNEQFF.

This clone was counted a single time. This chain uses TRBV7-3 with TRBJ2-7; D uncertain. The germline CDR1 and CDR2 sequences are SGHTA and FQGTGA. The germline V and J ends were trimmed by 4 bases and 6 bases, with 16 bases remaining between them. This CDR3 is 14 amino acids long. CDR3 DNA sequence: TGTGCCAGCAGCTCCCAGCCAGGTTCCAGCGAGCAGTACTTC. Its protein is CASSSQPGSSEQYF.

The chain employs TRBV7-2 and TRBJ2-7; TRBD1 matches at 8 bases. This CDR3 is 14 amino acids long. Germline loops: CDR1 SGHTA, CDR2 FQGNSA. V trimming: 5 bases; J trimming: 6 bases; junction bases outside the gene matches: 9. The CDR3 sequence is CASSLGQVLSEQYF. CDR3 coding DNA: TGTGCCAGCAGCCTGGGACAGGTACTTAGCGAGCAGTACTTC. The entire variable domain, with the rest obtained from reference TRBV7-2 and TRBJ2-7, is as follows: GAGVSQSPSNKVTEKGKDVELRCDPISGHTALYWYRQSLGQGLEFLIYFQGNSAPDKSGLPSDRFSAERTGGSVSTLTIQRTQQEDSAVYLCASSLGQVLSEQYFGPGTRLTVT.

V gene TRBV30 combines with J gene TRBJ1-1; TRBD1 aligns across 8 bases. The V segment lost 3 bases and the J segment 5 bases; nucleotides outside the gene matches: 8. The CDR3 consists of 14 residues. CDR1 GTSNPN and CDR2 SVGIG come from the germline V gene (reference sequence). The CDR3 here is CAWSPTGVGTEAFF. CDR3 bases: TGTGCCTGGAGCCCGACAGGGGTCGGGACTGAAGCTTTCTTT.

The CDR3: CASSKLARNEQFF. The CDR3 nucleotides read TGTGCCAGCAGCAAACTAGCTCGCAATGAGCAGTTCTTC. V gene TRBV6-1 combines with J gene TRBJ2-1; D is possibly TRBD2 (6 bases). Trimming removed 6 bases from V and 6 bases from J, with 12 bases in between. Germline assignment: CDR1 MNHNS and CDR2 SASEGT. The CDR3 is made up of 13 amino acids.

This chain connects TRBV7-2 to TRBJ2-2; 8 bases align to TRBD2. This CDR3 is built from 14 residues. V was pared by 8 bases and J by 1 base, with 3 bases of the junction left unmatched. Germline CDR1 is SGHTA and CDR2 is FQGNSA. The CDR3 region has the DNA TGTGCCAGCGGCGCGGGAGGGAACACCGGGGAGCTGTTTTTT. It codes for CASGAGGNTGELFF.

This chain links TRBV5-1 with TRBJ2-5; D is unresolved. The CDR3 length is 14 residues. V dropped 0 bases and J dropped 3 bases, with 9 bases sitting between them. Germline V lookup: CDR1 SGHRS, CDR2 YFSETQ. DNA for the CDR3: TGCGCCAGCAGCTTGGAGAGAGTTGAAGAGACCCAGTACTTC. It codes for CASSLERVEETQYF.

The rearrangement links TRBV29-1 to TRBJ1-2; perhaps TRBD1 as D (6 bases). Germline values: CDR1 SQVTM, CDR2 ANQGSEA. The ends were cut back, 2 bases at V and 4 bases at J, with 20 bases in the middle. The CDR3 has 16 residues. The CDR3 nucleotides are TGCAGCGTTGAACTCCTCTACAGGGAAGATGCCTATGGCTACACCTTC. This translates into CSVELLYREDAYGYTF. Full variable domain (rest looked up from reference TRBV29-1 and TRBJ1-2): SAVISQKPSRDICQRGTSLTIQCQVDSQVTMMFWYRQQPGQSLTLIATANQGSEATYESGFVIDKFPISRPNLTFSTLTVSNMSPEDSSIYLCSVELLYREDAYGYTFGSGTRLTVV.

V gene TRBV11-2 combines with J gene TRBJ2-7; unclear D gene. The CDR3 covers 14 residues. Per germline, CDR1 SGHAT and CDR2 FQNNGV. V was pared by 5 bases and J by 0 bases, with 11 bases between. For the CDR3, the DNA is TGTGCCAGCAGCCCCACAGATTACTCCTACGAGCAGTACTTC. Its protein is CASSPTDYSYEQYF.

The rearrangement links TRBV9 to TRBJ1-1; D might be TRBD1 (5 bases). Trimming stripped 4 bases from V and 6 bases from J, with 16 bases between. The CDR3 totals 14 residues. From germline, CDR1 is SGDLS and CDR2 YYNGEE. The CDR3 loop reads CASSPGGTWAEAFF. The DNA of the CDR3 is TGTGCCAGCAGCCCCGGGGGGACCTGGGCTGAAGCTTTCTTT.

This clone appeared a few times. The rearrangement links TRBV9 to TRBJ1-1; D may be TRBD1 (6 bases). This CDR3 has 15 residues. Germline-derived CDR1 and CDR2 are SGDLS and YYNGEE. Deletions cut 0 bases from V and 3 bases from J, with 12 bases between. CDR3: CASSVATGFDTEAFF. DNA for the CDR3: TGTGCCAGCAGCGTAGCTACAGGGTTTGACACTGAAGCTTTCTTT. Variable domain in full (rest from reference TRBV9 and TRBJ1-1): DSGVTQTPKHLITATGQRVTLRCSPRSGDLSVYWYQQSLDQGLQFLIQYYNGEERAKGNILERFSAQQFPDLHSELNLSSLELGDSALYFCASSVATGFDTEAFFGQGTRLTVV.

The chain uses TRBV9 and TRBJ2-7; 7 bases fit TRBD1. The CDR3 contains 15 residues. The V and J ends lost 3 bases and 0 bases, in that order; junction bases with no gene match: 6. Germline V gene lookup returns CDR1 SGDLS and CDR2 YYNGEE. The CDR3 nucleotides read TGTGCCAGCAGCGCCGCCGGGACAGTCTCCTACGAGCAGTACTTC. It translates to CASSAAGTVSYEQYF.

This clone appeared a single time. The V gene is TRBV11-1, the J gene TRBJ1-3; no definite D call. The V gene's germline CDR1 is SGHAT and CDR2 FQDESV (reference sequence). The V gene lost 5 bases and the J gene lost 0 bases, with 20 bases spanning the gap. This CDR3 spans 18 amino acids. CDR3 bases: TGTGCCAGCAGCAACCCGGCGGGAATCCAGTCCTCTGGAAACACCATATATTTT. Translation: CASSNPAGIQSSGNTIYF.

This chain connects TRBV6-5 to TRBJ2-7; 8 bases are a match to TRBD1. The junction had 9 bases not matched to a gene; V was cut back by 2 bases and J by 6 bases. The CDR3 totals 15 residues. Germline CDR1 MNHEY, CDR2 SVGAGI. This CDR3 is CASSYLQGAEGEQYF. The CDR3 DNA reads TGTGCCAGCAGTTACCTCCAGGGGGCCGAAGGCGAGCAGTACTTC.

The chain uses TRBV2 and TRBJ2-1, with TRBD1 matching over 7 bases. CDR3 length equals 14 residues. V was clipped by 6 bases and J by 4 bases; unmatched bases: 6. CDR1 and CDR2 (germline): SNHLY, FYNNEI. The CDR3 region has the DNA TGTGCCAGCAGGGGTACAGGGGATTACAATGAGCAGTTCTTC. Residues: CASRGTGDYNEQFF.